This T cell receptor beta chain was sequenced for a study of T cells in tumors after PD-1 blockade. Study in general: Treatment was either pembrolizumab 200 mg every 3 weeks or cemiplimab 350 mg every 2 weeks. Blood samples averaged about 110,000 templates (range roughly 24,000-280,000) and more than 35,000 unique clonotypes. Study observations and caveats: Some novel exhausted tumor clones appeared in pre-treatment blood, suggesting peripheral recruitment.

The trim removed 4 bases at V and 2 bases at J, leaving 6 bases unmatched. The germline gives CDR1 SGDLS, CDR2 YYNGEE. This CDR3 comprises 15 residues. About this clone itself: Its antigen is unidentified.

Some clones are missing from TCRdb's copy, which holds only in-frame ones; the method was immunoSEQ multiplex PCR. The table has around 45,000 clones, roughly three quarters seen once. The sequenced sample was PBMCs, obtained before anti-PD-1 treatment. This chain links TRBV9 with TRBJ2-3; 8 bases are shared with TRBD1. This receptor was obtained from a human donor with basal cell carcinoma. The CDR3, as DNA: TGTGCCAGCAGCACGGGACAGGTATTCACAGATACGCAGTATTTT. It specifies CASSTGQVFTDTQYF.